This entry lists 2 T cell receptor beta chains sequenced from one sample in a study of T cell changes during pregnancy in multiple sclerosis. Some clones are missing from TCRdb's copy, which holds only in-frame ones; the method was immunoSEQ multiplex PCR. The sample consists of some 43,000 clones, 90% to 95% of them appearing once. Sequenced here: CD8+ T cells from peripheral blood mononuclear cells, sampled in the third trimester of pregnancy. The origin of the receptors is a female donor with multiple sclerosis, enrolled in a pregnancy study.

V is TRBV7-9 and J is TRBJ1-5; 9 bases fit TRBD1. Germline V CDR1 and CDR2: SEHNR, FQNEAQ (reference sequence). The CDR3 length is 15 residues. Trimming cost V 5 bases and J 4 bases; bases outside gene matches: 6. DNA of the CDR3: TGTGCCAGCAGCCTCGGGACAGGGCTTAATCAGCCCCAGCATTTT. Translation: CASSLGTGLNQPQHF.

The CDR3 spells CASSLSGGEQYF. DNA of the CDR3: TGCGCCAGCAGCTTGTCAGGTGGCGAGCAGTACTTC. The chain joins TRBV5-1 to TRBJ2-7; D remains unclear. The ends were cut back, 1 base at V and 6 bases at J, with 8 bases in the middle. Germline CDR1 reads SGHRS; CDR2 reads YFSETQ. CDR3 size: 12 residues.